A selection of T cell receptor beta chains follows, all from one sample in a study of CD8 T cells in Susac syndrome. TCRdb called the immunoSEQ multiplex PCR reads again in MiXCR, with one record for every CDR3 protein. This sample has 95,000 to 150,000 distinct CDR3 sequences, with 85% to 95% found just once. Sequenced material: CD8+ T cells from PBMCs. The origin of the receptors is a human donor with Susac syndrome. CDR3s include the opening cysteine and the closing phenylalanine or tryptophan. D genes are given only for firm matches. Clone size is given for some rows only: seen once, a few or many times, or a class if the clone is expanded.

CASSDSGGYEQYF,TGTGCCAGCAGCGATAGCGGGGGCTACGAGCAGTACTTC,TRBV7-9,TRBJ2-7,TRBD2,-,13
CSATGLAGESTDTQYF,TGCAGTGCGACAGGACTAGCGGGAGAGAGCACAGATACGCAGTATTTT,TRBV20-1,TRBJ2-3,TRBD2,-,16
CASNGGDGYTF,TGTGCCAGCAACGGGGGCGATGGCTACACCTTC,TRBV6-6,TRBJ1-2,-,once,11
CASSVELASTDTQYF,TGTGCCAGCAGCGTAGAACTAGCCAGCACAGATACGCAGTATTTT,TRBV9,TRBJ2-3,-,-,15
CASSLGQKLTYEQYF,TGTGCCAGCAGTTTGGGACAGAAACTAACCTACGAGCAGTACTTC,TRBV27,TRBJ2-7,TRBD1,-,15
CASSSRIETEAFF,TGTGCCAGCAGCTCCCGTATTGAGACTGAAGCTTTCTTT,TRBV13,TRBJ1-1,-,-,13
CASSKDHRGQAETQYF,TGTGCCAGCAGCAAAGATCACAGGGGGCAGGCGGAGACCCAGTACTTC,TRBV5-4,TRBJ2-5,TRBD1,-,16
CASSSTRWAYEQYF,TGTGCCAGCAGCTCCACACGGTGGGCCTACGAGCAGTACTTC,TRBV7-2,TRBJ2-7,-,-,14
CASSSAHLDRAPYYGYTF,TGTGCCAGCAGTTCGGCCCATCTTGACAGGGCCCCTTACTATGGCTACACCTTC,TRBV27,TRBJ1-2,TRBD1,-,18
CSVEDPGGMETQYF,TGCAGCGTTGAAGATCCGGGTGGAATGGAGACCCAGTACTTC,TRBV29-1,TRBJ2-5,-,once,14
CASRAVYNEQFF,TGTGCCAGTCGGGCAGTCTACAATGAGCAGTTCTTC,TRBV5-4,TRBJ2-1,-,-,12
CASSSPLTVPGSPLHF,TGTGCCAGCAGCTCCCCGTTGACTGTGCCTGGATCACCCCTCCACTTT,TRBV7-3,TRBJ1-6,-,-,16
CASSEDRDHYGYTF,TGTGCCAGCAGTGAAGACAGAGATCACTATGGCTACACCTTC,TRBV6-1,TRBJ1-2,-,once,14
CATHDAGLTNEKLFF,TGTGCCACCCATGATGCAGGGCTCACTAATGAAAAACTGTTTTTT,TRBV15,TRBJ1-4,-,once,15
CASSPSGGALEQFF,TGTGCCAGCAGCCCTAGCGGGGGGGCCCTTGAGCAGTTCTTC,TRBV9,TRBJ2-1,TRBD2,-,14
CASSYTRGLSPNTEAFF,TGTGCCAGCAGTTATACCAGGGGGCTGTCCCCGAACACTGAAGCTTTCTTT,TRBV6-5,TRBJ1-1,TRBD1,-,17
CASSLTPAGGSDTQYF,TGCGCCAGCAGCTTGACGCCAGCGGGGGGTTCAGATACGCAGTATTTT,TRBV5-1,TRBJ2-3,TRBD2,-,16
CASSTHGTGELFF,TGTGCCAGCAGCACGCATGGCACCGGGGAGCTGTTTTTT,TRBV7-8,TRBJ2-2,-,-,13
CASSQARAESYEQYF,TGCGCCAGCAGCCAAGCCCGGGCGGAATCCTACGAGCAGTACTTC,TRBV4-1,TRBJ2-7,-,few,15
CASSWTSGAPGETQYF,TGTGCCAGCAGTTGGACTAGCGGGGCCCCCGGGGAGACCCAGTACTTC,TRBV27,TRBJ2-5,TRBD2,once,16
CATRGGTWYSPLHF,TGTGCCACCCGCGGGGGAACCTGGTATTCACCCCTCCACTTT,TRBV14,TRBJ1-6,-,-,14
CASSTSDGLQETQYF,TGTGCCAGCAGCACATCGGACGGACTCCAAGAGACCCAGTACTTC,TRBV7-9,TRBJ2-5,-,-,15
CASSPWTSGAETQYF,TGTGCCAGCAGCCCTTGGACTAGCGGGGCGGAGACCCAGTACTTC,TRBV11-2,TRBJ2-5,TRBD2,-,15
CASSQEAAGQHQPQHF,TGCGCCAGCAGCCAAGAAGCGGCGGGACAGCATCAGCCCCAGCATTTT,TRBV4-1,TRBJ1-5,TRBD1,-,16
CSVRTSYEQYF,TGCAGCGTTCGGACCTCCTACGAGCAGTACTTC,TRBV29-1,TRBJ2-7,-,once,11
CASSQVVGYEQYF,TGCGCCAGCAGCCAAGTAGTAGGCTACGAGCAGTACTTC,TRBV4-3,TRBJ2-7,-,-,13
CASSQTGLYEQYF,TGCGCCAGCAGCCAGACAGGGCTCTACGAGCAGTACTTC,TRBV4-1,TRBJ2-7,TRBD1,-,13
CSVAGGSYNEQFF,TGCAGCGTTGCGGGGGGCTCCTACAATGAGCAGTTCTTC,TRBV29-1,TRBJ2-1,TRBD2,few,13